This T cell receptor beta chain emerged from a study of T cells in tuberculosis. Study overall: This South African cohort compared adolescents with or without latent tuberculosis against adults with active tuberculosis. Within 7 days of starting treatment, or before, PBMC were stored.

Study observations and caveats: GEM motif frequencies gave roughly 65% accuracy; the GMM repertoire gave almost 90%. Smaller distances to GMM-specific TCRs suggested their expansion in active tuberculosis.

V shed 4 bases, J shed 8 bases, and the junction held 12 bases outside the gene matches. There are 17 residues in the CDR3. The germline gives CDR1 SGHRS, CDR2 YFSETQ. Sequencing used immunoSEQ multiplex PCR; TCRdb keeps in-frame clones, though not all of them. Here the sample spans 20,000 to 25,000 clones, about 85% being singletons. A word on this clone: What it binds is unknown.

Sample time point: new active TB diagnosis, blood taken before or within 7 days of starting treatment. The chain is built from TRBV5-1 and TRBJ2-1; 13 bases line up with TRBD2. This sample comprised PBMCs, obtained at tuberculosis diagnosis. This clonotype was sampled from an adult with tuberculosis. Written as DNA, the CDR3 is TGCGCCAGCAGCCTTGGACTAGCGGGGGCCTACCGCGATGAGCAGTTCTTC. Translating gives CASSLGLAGAYRDEQFF.